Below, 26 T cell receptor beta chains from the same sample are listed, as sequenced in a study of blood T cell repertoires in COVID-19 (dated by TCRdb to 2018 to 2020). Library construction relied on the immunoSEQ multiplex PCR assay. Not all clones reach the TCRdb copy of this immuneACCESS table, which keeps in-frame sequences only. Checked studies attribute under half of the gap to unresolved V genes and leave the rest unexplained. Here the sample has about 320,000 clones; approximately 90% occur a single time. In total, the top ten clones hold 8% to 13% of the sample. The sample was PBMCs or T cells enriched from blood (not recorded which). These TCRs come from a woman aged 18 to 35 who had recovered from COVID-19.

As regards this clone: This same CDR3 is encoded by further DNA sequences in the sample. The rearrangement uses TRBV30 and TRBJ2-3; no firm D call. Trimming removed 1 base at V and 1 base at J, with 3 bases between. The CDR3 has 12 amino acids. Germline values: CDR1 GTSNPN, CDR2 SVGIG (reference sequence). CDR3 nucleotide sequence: TGTGCCTGGAGTGCCGGCACAGATACGCAGTATTTT. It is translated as CAWSAGTDTQYF.

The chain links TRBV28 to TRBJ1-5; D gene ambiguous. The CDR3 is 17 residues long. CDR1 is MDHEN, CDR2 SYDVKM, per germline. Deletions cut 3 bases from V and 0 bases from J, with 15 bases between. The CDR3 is CASSFRRVRNSNQPQHF. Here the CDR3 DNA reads TGTGCCAGCAGTTTCCGCCGGGTCCGCAATAGCAATCAGCCCCAGCATTTT.

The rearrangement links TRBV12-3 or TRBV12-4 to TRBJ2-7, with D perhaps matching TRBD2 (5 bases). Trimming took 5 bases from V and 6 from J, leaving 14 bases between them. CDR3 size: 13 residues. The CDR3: CASSASEGFEQYF. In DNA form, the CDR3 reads TGTGCCAGCAGTGCATCTGAGGGATTCGAGCAGTACTTC.

The CDR3 region is CASSSAWEANYEQYF. The CDR3, as DNA: TGTGCCAGCAGTTCCGCATGGGAGGCCAACTACGAGCAGTACTTC. This chain links TRBV28 with TRBJ2-7, with D possibly matching TRBD2 (6 bases). This CDR3 is built from 15 residues. Germline loops: CDR1 MDHEN, CDR2 SYDVKM. V shed 4 bases and J shed 3 bases, with 16 bases lying between them.

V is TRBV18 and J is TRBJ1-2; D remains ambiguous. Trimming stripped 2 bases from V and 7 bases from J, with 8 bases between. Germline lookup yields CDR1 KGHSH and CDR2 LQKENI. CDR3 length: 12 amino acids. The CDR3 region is CASSPTAGGYTF. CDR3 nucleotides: TGTGCCAGCTCACCAACCGCAGGTGGCTACACCTTC. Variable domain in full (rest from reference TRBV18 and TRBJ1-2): NAGVMQNPRHLVRRRGQEARLRCSPMKGHSHVYWYRQLPEEGLKFMVYLQKENIIDESGMPKERFSAEFPKEGPSILRIQQVVRGDSAAYFCASSPTAGGYTFGSGTRLTVV.

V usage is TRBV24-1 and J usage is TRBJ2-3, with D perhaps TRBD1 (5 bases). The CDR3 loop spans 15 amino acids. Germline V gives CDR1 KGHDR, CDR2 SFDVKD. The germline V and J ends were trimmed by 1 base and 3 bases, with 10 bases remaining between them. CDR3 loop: CATSDFGQGTDTQYF. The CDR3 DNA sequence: TGTGCCACCAGTGATTTTGGGCAGGGAACAGATACGCAGTATTTT.

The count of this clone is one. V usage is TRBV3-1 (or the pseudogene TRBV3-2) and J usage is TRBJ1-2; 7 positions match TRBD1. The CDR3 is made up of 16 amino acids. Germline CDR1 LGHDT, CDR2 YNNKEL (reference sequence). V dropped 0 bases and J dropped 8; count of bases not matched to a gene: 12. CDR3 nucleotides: TGTGCCAGCAGCCAAGACAATGACAGGGCCTTGTTCGGCTACACCTTC. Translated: CASSQDNDRALFGYTF.

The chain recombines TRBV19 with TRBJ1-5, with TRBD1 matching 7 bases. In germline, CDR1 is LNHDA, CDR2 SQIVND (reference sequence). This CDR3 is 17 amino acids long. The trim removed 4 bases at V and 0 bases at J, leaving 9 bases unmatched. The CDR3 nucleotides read TGTGCCAGTAGTAACCGGGACAGTCAGATTAGCAATCAGCCCCAGCATTTT. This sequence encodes CASSNRDSQISNQPQHF.

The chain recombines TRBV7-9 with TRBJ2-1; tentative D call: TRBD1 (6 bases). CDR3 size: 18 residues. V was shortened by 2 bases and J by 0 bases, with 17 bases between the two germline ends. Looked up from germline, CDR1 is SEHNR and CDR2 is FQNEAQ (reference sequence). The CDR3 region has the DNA TGTGCCAGCAGCTTATTTTCGGACAGCTCTTACTCCTACAATGAGCAGTTCTTC. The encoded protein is CASSLFSDSSYSYNEQFF.

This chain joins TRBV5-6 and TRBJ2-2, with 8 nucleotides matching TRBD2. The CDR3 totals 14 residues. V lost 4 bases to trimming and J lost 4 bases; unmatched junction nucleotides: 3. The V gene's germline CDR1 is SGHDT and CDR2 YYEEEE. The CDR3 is CASSDAGGTGELFF. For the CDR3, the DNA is TGTGCCAGCAGCGATGCGGGAGGCACCGGGGAGCTGTTTTTT.

CDR3 sequence (DNA): TGCAGTGCTAGACCCCACTACGAGCAGTACTTC. It encodes CSARPHYEQYF. The V gene is TRBV20-1, the J gene TRBJ2-7; no firm D call. Germline CDR1 is DFQATT and CDR2 is SNEGSKA (reference sequence). The V and J ends lost 2 bases and 3 bases respectively, with 5 bases between them. The CDR3 covers 11 residues.

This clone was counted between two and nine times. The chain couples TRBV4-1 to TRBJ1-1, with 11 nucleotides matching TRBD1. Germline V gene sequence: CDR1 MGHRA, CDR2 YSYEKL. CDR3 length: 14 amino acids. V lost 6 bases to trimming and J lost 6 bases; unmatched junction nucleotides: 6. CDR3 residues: CASRLGQGASEAFF. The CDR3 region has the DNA TGCGCCAGCAGATTAGGACAGGGGGCTTCTGAAGCTTTCTTT.

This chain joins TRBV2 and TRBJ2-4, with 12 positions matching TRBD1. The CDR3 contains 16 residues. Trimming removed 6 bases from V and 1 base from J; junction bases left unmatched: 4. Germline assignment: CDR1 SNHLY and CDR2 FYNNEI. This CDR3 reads CASSRDRGLAKNIQYF. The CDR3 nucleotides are TGTGCCAGCAGCCGGGACAGGGGGCTGGCCAAAAACATTCAGTACTTC.

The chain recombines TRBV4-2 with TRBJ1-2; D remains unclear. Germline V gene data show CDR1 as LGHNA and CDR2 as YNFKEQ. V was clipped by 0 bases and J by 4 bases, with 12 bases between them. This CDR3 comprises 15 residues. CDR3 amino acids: CASSQDSPVPYGYTF. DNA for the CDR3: TGTGCCAGCAGCCAAGATAGCCCAGTCCCCTATGGCTACACCTTC.

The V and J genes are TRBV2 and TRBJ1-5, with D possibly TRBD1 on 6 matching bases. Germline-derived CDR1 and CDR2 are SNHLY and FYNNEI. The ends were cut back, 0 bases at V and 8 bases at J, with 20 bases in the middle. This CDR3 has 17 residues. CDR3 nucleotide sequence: TGTGCCAGCAGTGAAGCGCAAGCCGACCCGGGGGGCGAGCCCCAGCATTTT. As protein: CASSEAQADPGGEPQHF.

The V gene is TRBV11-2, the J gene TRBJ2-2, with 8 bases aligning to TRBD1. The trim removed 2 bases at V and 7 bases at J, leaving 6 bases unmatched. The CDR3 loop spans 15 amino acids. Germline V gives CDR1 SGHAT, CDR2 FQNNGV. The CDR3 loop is CASSLQGARGGELFF. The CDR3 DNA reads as TGTGCCAGCAGCTTACAGGGGGCGCGGGGCGGGGAGCTGTTTTTT. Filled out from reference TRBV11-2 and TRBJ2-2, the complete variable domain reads EAGVAQSPRYKIIEKRQSVAFWCNPISGHATLYWYQQILGQGPKLLIQFQNNGVVDDSQLPKDRFSAERLKGVDSTLKIQPAKLEDSAVYLCASSLQGARGGELFFGEGSRLTVL.

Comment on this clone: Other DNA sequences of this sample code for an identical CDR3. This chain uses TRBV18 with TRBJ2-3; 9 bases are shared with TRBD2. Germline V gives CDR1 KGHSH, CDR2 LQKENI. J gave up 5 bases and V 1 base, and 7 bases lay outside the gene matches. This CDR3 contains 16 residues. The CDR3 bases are TGTGCCAGCTCACCACGGGCGGGGGGGCCCGGAGATACGCAGTATTTT. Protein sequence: CASSPRAGGPGDTQYF.

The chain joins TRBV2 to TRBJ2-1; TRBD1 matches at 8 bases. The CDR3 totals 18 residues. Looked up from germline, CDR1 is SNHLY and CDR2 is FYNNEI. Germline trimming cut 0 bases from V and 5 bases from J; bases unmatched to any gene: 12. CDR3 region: CASSEALGEQGANNEQFF. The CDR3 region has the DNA TGTGCCAGCAGTGAAGCGCTTGGGGAGCAGGGGGCGAACAATGAGCAGTTCTTC.

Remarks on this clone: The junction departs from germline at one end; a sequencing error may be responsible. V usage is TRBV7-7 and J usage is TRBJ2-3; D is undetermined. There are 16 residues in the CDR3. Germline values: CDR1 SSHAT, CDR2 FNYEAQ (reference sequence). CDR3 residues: CASSLEISQSTDTQYF. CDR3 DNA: TGTGCTAGCAGCTTAGAGATAAGTCAGAGCACAGATACGCAGTATTTT. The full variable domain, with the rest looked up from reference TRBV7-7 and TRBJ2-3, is GAGVSQSPRYKVTKRGQDVTLRCDPISSHATLYWYQQALGQGPEFLTYFNYEAQPDKSGLPSDRFSAERPEGSISTLTIQRTEQRDSAMYRCASSLEISQSTDTQYFGPGTRLTVL.

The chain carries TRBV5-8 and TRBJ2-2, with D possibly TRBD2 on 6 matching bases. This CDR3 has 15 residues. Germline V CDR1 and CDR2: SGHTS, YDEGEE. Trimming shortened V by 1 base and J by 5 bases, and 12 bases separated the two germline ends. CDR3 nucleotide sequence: TGTGCCAGCAGCTTGAGTCGGGGGTGGACCGGGGAGCTGTTTTTT. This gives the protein CASSLSRGWTGELFF.

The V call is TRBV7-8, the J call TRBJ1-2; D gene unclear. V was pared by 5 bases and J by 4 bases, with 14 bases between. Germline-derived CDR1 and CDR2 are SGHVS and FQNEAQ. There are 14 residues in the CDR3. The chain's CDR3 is CASSQFQAIYGYTF. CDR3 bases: TGTGCCAGCAGCCAGTTTCAGGCGATCTATGGCTACACCTTC.

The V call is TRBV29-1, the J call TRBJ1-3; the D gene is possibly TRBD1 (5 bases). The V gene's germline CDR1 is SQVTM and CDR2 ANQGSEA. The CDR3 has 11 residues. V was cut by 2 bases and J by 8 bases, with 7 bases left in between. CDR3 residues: CSVEQGYTIYF. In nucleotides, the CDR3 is TGCAGCGTTGAACAGGGTTACACCATATATTTT.

The CDR3 is CASSPRHRTDTGELFF. CDR3 nucleotides: TGCGCCAGCAGCCCCAGACACCGCACGGACACCGGGGAGCTGTTTTTT. The rearrangement uses TRBV4-1 and TRBJ2-2; D not certain. V was clipped by 4 bases and J by 3 bases, with 15 bases between them. Germline V CDR1 and CDR2: MGHRA, YSYEKL. This CDR3 is built from 16 residues.

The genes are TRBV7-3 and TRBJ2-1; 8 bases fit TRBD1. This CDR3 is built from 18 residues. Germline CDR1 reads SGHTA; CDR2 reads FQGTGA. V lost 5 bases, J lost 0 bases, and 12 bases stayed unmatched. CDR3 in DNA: TGTGCCAGCAGCAACATCAGGACAGGGCCGAGCTCCTACAATGAGCAGTTCTTC. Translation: CASSNIRTGPSSYNEQFF.

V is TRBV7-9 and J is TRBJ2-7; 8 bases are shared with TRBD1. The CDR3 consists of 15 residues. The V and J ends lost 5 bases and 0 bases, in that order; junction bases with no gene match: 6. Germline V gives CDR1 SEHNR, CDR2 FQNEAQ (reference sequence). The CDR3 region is CASSGTGGSSYEQYF. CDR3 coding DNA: TGTGCCAGCAGCGGAACAGGGGGAAGCTCCTACGAGCAGTACTTC.

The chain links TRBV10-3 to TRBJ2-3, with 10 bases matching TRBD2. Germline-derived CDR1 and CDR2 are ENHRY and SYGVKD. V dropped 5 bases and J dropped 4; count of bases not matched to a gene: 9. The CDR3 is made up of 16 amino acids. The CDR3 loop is CAISLSGGANSDTQYF. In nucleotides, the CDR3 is TGTGCCATCAGTTTAAGCGGGGGGGCGAACTCAGATACGCAGTATTTT.